Below, 21 T cell receptor beta chains from the same sample are listed, as sequenced in a study of Ad26.COV2.S vaccination and SARS-CoV-2 variants. Assay used: immunoSEQ multiplex PCR; TCRdb lists only in-frame clones, some missing. The sample comprises 400,000 to 450,000 clones, more than 80% of which are singletons, and 9% to 15% rests with the top ten. Noted treatment: 15 to 20 received Ad26.COV2.S at low or high dose, single or two shots; roughly five received placebo; per-sample allocation not given. Material that was analyzed had been drawn on day 63 after the first vaccine or placebo injection. The sample here was peripheral blood, taken in a trial of Ad26.COV2.S vaccine versus placebo. The receptor set was obtained from a person between 18 and 60 years old who received the Ad26.COV2.S COVID-19 vaccine or a placebo.

The chain links TRBV5-5 to TRBJ2-4, with D tentatively TRBD1 or TRBD2 (5 bases each). Between the trimmed V and J ends, which lost 1 base and 2 bases, there was a span of 7 bases. This CDR3 region has 14 residues. Germline V gene data show CDR1 as SGHKS and CDR2 as YYEKEE (reference sequence). CDR3 bases: TGTGCCAGCAGCTTGTGGGACCCCAAAAACATTCAGTACTTC. It specifies CASSLWDPKNIQYF. The variable domain in full, completed from reference TRBV5-5 and TRBJ2-4, reads DAGVTQSPTHLIKTRGQQVTLRCSPISGHKSVSWYQQVLGQGPQFIFQYYEKEERGRGNFPDRFSARQFPNYSSELNVNALLLGDSALYLCASSLWDPKNIQYFGAGTRLSVL.

V usage is TRBV6-5 and J usage is TRBJ2-7; 7 nucleotides agree with TRBD1. Looked up from germline, CDR1 is MNHEY and CDR2 is SVGAGI. The CDR3 is 13 residues long. V shed 7 bases, J shed 12 bases, and the junction held 15 bases outside the gene matches. Here the CDR3 reads CASNPGQPAAGYF. The CDR3 DNA reads as TGTGCCAGCAATCCGGGACAGCCGGCTGCGGGGTACTTC.

The J gene is TRBJ1-1, the V gene TRBV4-3; unclear D gene. Germline-derived CDR1 and CDR2 are LGHNA and YSLEER. Trimming took off 4 bases at V and 0 bases at J, with 9 bases between the two ends. The CDR3 sequence is 14 residues long. In DNA, the CDR3 is TGCGCCAGCAGCCCACAAACAGTGAACACTGAAGCTTTCTTT. Amino acids: CASSPQTVNTEAFF.

This clone has just a few counts. The V call is TRBV9, the J call TRBJ1-3; D ambiguous. CDR1 SGDLS and CDR2 YYNGEE come from the germline V gene. Trimming shortened V by 4 bases and J by 3 bases, and 14 bases separated the two germline ends. This CDR3 has 15 residues. CDR3 amino acids: CASSRFDQGGNTIYF. The CDR3 coding sequence is TGTGCCAGCAGCAGATTCGACCAAGGTGGAAACACCATATATTTT.

The rearrangement joins TRBV6-5 to TRBJ1-4; D is undetermined. V dropped 0 bases and J dropped 8 bases, with 13 bases sitting between them. CDR3 length: 15 residues. Looked up from germline, CDR1 is MNHEY and CDR2 is SVGAGI. The CDR3: CASSYSASLVEKLFF. The CDR3 DNA is TGTGCCAGCAGTTACTCAGCCAGTTTAGTGGAAAAACTGTTTTTT.

The V call is TRBV29-1, the J call TRBJ1-3; D remains unclear. This CDR3 has 11 residues. The germline V gene encodes CDR1 SQVTM and CDR2 ANQGSEA. CDR3 bases: TGCAGTGGCGGCTCTGGAAACACCATATATTTT. It specifies CSGGSGNTIYF.

This chain joins TRBV7-2 and TRBJ2-3; 12 bases are shared with TRBD2. The ends lost 3 bases at V and 5 bases at J; junction bases unmatched: 6. Germline lookup yields CDR1 SGHTA and CDR2 FQGNSA. The CDR3 is 16 amino acids. CDR3 amino acids: CASSFNLAGGGDTQYF. In DNA form, the CDR3 reads TGTGCCAGCAGCTTTAATCTAGCGGGAGGGGGAGATACGCAGTATTTT.

The V gene is TRBV19, the J gene TRBJ2-3, with 8 bases identical to TRBD1. V gave up 5 bases and J gave up 0 bases; unmatched junction bases: 4. Germline CDR1 LNHDA, CDR2 SQIVND (reference sequence). The CDR3 runs 15 residues. The CDR3 DNA reads TGTGCCAGTAGTTCACGACAGGGGAGCACAGATACGCAGTATTTT. The encoded protein is CASSSRQGSTDTQYF.

This chain joins TRBV5-1 and TRBJ2-7, with 7 positions matching TRBD1. The CDR3 sequence is 14 residues long. The V segment lost 1 base and the J segment 4 bases; nucleotides outside the gene matches: 5. Germline-derived CDR1 and CDR2 are SGHRS and YFSETQ. Written as DNA, the CDR3 is TGCGCCAGCAGCTTGAGGGGGCCCACTTACGAGCAGTACTTC. Translation: CASSLRGPTYEQYF.

This clone has a single count. The V call is TRBV7-9, the J call TRBJ2-1; TRBD2 matches 7 bases. Germline V gene lookup returns CDR1 SEHNR and CDR2 FQNEAQ (reference sequence). There are 14 residues in the CDR3. V was pared by 8 bases and J by 5 bases, with 9 bases of the junction left unmatched. CDR3 nucleotides: TGTGCCAGCTTGGTGGGAGGGTTCCACAATGAGCAGTTCTTC. Encoded protein: CASLVGGFHNEQFF.

This clone has just a few counts. The chain has TRBV3-1 (or the pseudogene TRBV3-2) and TRBJ1-6; no reliable D call. The germline V and J ends were trimmed by 1 base and 7 bases, with 2 bases remaining between them. The CDR3 covers 12 residues. Germline CDR1 and CDR2: LGHDT and YNNKEL (reference sequence). The CDR3 DNA is TGTGCCAGCAGCCAAGGGAATTCACCCCTCCACTTT. Translating it yields CASSQGNSPLHF.

The chain links TRBV9 to TRBJ2-4; a possible D gene is TRBD1 (6 bases). Trimming took off 4 bases at V and 0 bases at J, with 17 bases between the two ends. Looked up from germline, CDR1 is SGDLS and CDR2 is YYNGEE. CDR3 length: 17 amino acids. The CDR3 here is CASSLTVGGIAKNIQYF. Here the CDR3 DNA reads TGTGCCAGCAGCCTAACTGTAGGGGGAATAGCCAAAAACATTCAGTACTTC.

The rearrangement joins TRBV9 to TRBJ2-7, with no clear D. This CDR3 contains 14 residues. Germline CDR1 is SGDLS and CDR2 is YYNGEE. The V and J ends lost 0 bases and 6 bases respectively, with 13 bases between them. The CDR3 protein is CASSVVDSSSEQYF. The CDR3 region has the DNA TGTGCCAGCAGCGTAGTTGATTCCTCATCCGAGCAGTACTTC. Complete variable domain (other parts from reference TRBV9 and TRBJ2-7): DSGVTQTPKHLITATGQRVTLRCSPRSGDLSVYWYQQSLDQGLQFLIQYYNGEERAKGNILERFSAQQFPDLHSELNLSSLELGDSALYFCASSVVDSSSEQYFGPGTRLTVT.

The chain joins TRBV6-6 to TRBJ2-6; D remains ambiguous. The CDR3 loop spans 17 amino acids. Trimming removed 6 bases at V and 2 bases at J, with 17 bases between. Germline V gene data show CDR1 as MNHNY and CDR2 as SVGAGI (reference sequence). Here the CDR3 DNA reads TGTGCCAGCAGCCGACACTGGGGAACCGCTGGGGCCAACGTCCTGACTTTC. Translation: CASSRHWGTAGANVLTF.

The chain has TRBV6-2 or TRBV6-3 and TRBJ2-1; 9 positions match TRBD2. The trim removed 5 bases at V and 3 bases at J, leaving 2 bases unmatched. Per the germline V gene, CDR1 is MNHEY and CDR2 is SVGEGT. The CDR3 has 14 amino acids. The CDR3 loop reads CASSGSGGYNEQFF. DNA of the CDR3: TGTGCCAGCAGTGGTAGCGGGGGCTACAATGAGCAGTTCTTC.

V and J are TRBV5-5 and TRBJ2-6; 8 nucleotides align to TRBD1. The CDR3 extends over 15 amino acids. J gave up 9 bases and V 0 bases, and 5 bases lay outside the gene matches. Per the germline V gene, CDR1 is SGHKS and CDR2 is YYEKEE (reference sequence). The CDR3 reads CASSLVDRDVNVLTF. The CDR3 DNA is TGTGCCAGCAGCTTGGTGGACAGGGACGTCAACGTCCTGACTTTC.

The chain links TRBV3-1 (or the pseudogene TRBV3-2) to TRBJ2-2; 10 bases line up with TRBD2. With V trimmed by 1 base and J by 1 base, 12 bases remained unmatched. This CDR3 is 20 amino acids long. Germline CDR1 and CDR2: LGHDT and YNNKEL (reference sequence). This CDR3 reads CASSQVGTSDTTMNTGELFF. The CDR3 coding sequence is TGTGCCAGCAGCCAAGTCGGGACTAGCGATACGACGATGAACACCGGGGAGCTGTTTTTT.

The CDR3 loop reads CASSPWTSRRTGELFF. The CDR3, as DNA: TGTGCCAGCAGTCCTTGGACTAGTCGTCGGACCGGGGAGCTGTTTTTT. The chain employs TRBV2 and TRBJ2-2; 7 bases agree with TRBD2. The germline gives CDR1 SNHLY, CDR2 FYNNEI. Trimming cost V 5 bases and J 5 bases; bases outside gene matches: 11. The CDR3 length is 16 residues. The entire variable domain, with the rest obtained from reference TRBV2 and TRBJ2-2, is as follows: EPEVTQTPSHQVTQMGQEVILRCVPISNHLYFYWYRQILGQKVEFLVSFYNNEISEKSEIFDDQFSVERPDGSNFTLKIRSTKLEDSAMYFCASSPWTSRRTGELFFGEGSRLTVL.

CDR3 sequence: CASSHLGRDIQYF. Written as DNA, the CDR3 is TGCGCCAGCAGCCATCTTGGACGGGACATTCAGTACTTC. The J gene is TRBJ2-4, the V gene TRBV4-3; D is undetermined. CDR1 and CDR2 (germline): LGHNA, YSLEER. This CDR3 has 13 residues. Trimming took 3 bases from V and 8 from J, leaving 11 bases between them.

This chain joins TRBV20-1 and TRBJ2-1; possible D gene TRBD2, 5 bases. The CDR3 totals 11 residues. The germline V and J ends were trimmed by 4 bases and 7 bases, with 8 bases remaining between them. Germline V CDR1 and CDR2: DFQATT, SNEGSKA (reference sequence). CDR3 sequence reads: CSATPGNEQFF. CDR3 in DNA: TGCAGTGCTACGCCGGGAAATGAGCAGTTCTTC.

This chain links TRBV12-3 or TRBV12-4 with TRBJ2-1; D ambiguous. V was trimmed by 6 bases and J by 8 bases, leaving 14 bases between them. The CDR3 runs 13 residues. CDR3 bases: TGTGCCAGCAGGGTCTTAGGTGCCGATGAGCAGTTCTTC. Translating it yields CASRVLGADEQFF.